This T cell receptor (beta chain) was profiled in a study of blood T cell repertoires in COVID-19. Only in-frame clones appear in the TCRdb table, and some are missing; sequencing was by immunoSEQ multiplex PCR. The data contain some 97,000 clones, 90% of them singletons. CDR1 is DFQATT and CDR2 is SNEGSKA in the germline V gene (reference sequence). V lost 3 bases to trimming and J lost 5 bases; unmatched junction nucleotides: 7. The CDR3 runs to 14 residues. The chain recombines TRBV20-1 with TRBJ2-1, with 7 bases matching TRBD2. Sequenced sample: peripheral blood. This receptor was taken from a man aged 55 to 69 with acute or convalescent COVID-19. CDR3 sequence: CSASWWGGNNEQFF. The CDR3 DNA follows: TGCAGTGCTAGTTGGTGGGGGGGGAACAATGAGCAGTTCTTC.